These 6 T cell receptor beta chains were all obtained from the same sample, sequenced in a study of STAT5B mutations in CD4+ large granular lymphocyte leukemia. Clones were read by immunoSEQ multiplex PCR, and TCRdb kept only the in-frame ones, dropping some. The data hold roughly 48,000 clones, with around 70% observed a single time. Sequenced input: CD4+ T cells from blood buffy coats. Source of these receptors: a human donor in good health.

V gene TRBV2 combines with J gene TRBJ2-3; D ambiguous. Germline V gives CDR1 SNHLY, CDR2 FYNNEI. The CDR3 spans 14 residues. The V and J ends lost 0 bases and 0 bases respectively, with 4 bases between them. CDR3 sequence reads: CASSEAFSTDTQYF. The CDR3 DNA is TGTGCCAGCAGTGAAGCATTTAGCACAGATACGCAGTATTTT.

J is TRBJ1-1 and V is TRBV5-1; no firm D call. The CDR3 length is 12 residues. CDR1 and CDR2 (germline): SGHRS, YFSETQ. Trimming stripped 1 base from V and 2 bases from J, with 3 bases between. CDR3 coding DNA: TGCGCCAGCAGCTTGAGTAACACTGAAGCTTTCTTT. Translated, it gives CASSLSNTEAFF.

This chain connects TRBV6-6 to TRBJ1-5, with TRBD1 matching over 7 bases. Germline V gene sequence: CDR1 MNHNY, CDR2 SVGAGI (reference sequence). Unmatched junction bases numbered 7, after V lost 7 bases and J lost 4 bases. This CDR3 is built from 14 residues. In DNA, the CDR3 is TGTGCCAGCACCCCACAGGGGAATAATCAGCCCCAGCATTTT. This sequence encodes CASTPQGNNQPQHF.

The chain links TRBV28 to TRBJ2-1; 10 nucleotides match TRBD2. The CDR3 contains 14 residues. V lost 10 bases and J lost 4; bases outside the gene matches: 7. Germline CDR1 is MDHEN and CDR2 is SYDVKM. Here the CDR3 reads CATLAGGWYNEQFF. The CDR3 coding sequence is TGTGCCACCTTAGCGGGGGGTTGGTACAATGAGCAGTTCTTC.

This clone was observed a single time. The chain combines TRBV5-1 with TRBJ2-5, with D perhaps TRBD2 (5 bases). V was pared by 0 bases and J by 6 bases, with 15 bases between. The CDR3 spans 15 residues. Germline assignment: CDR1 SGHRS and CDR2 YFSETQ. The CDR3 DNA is TGCGCCAGCAGCTTGGCCCTGGACTCCGACCAGACCCAGTACTTC. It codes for CASSLALDSDQTQYF. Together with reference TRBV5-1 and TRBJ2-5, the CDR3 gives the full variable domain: KAGVTQTPRYLIKTRGQQVTLSCSPISGHRSVSWYQQTPGQGLQFLFEYFSETQRNKGNFPGRFSGRQFSNSRSEMNVSTLELGDSALYLCASSLALDSDQTQYFGPGTRLLVL.

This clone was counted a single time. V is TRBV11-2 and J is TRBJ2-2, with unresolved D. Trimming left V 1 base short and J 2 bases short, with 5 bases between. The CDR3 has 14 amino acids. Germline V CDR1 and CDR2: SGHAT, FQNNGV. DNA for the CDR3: TGTGCCAGCAGCTTAGGGTCCAACACCGGGGAGCTGTTTTTT. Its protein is CASSLGSNTGELFF.